The 18 T cell receptor beta chains below were found in one sample sequenced in a study of blood T cell repertoires in COVID-19. Measured with immunoSEQ multiplex PCR; TCRdb has only the in-frame clones, and not every one. The table includes 250,000 to 300,000 clones, 85% detected once. Sequenced sample: peripheral blood. The receptors here all came from a middle-aged man with active or convalescent COVID-19.

The chain recombines TRBV3-1 (or the pseudogene TRBV3-2) with TRBJ1-1; the match to TRBD1 covers 9 bases. The CDR3 extends over 14 amino acids. Trimming took 7 bases from V and 5 from J; bases not matched to a gene: 8. Germline V gene data show CDR1 as LGHDT and CDR2 as YNNKEL (reference sequence). The DNA for the CDR3 is TGTGCCAGCACCGAACAGGGGGCCGGGACTGAAGCTTTCTTT. Translated: CASTEQGAGTEAFF.

The chain employs TRBV30 and TRBJ1-1; a weak D match, TRBD1 (6 bases). Trimming took off 1 base at V and 7 bases at J, with 19 bases between the two ends. This CDR3 has 15 amino acids. Germline V gene sequence: CDR1 GTSNPN, CDR2 SVGIG (reference sequence). The DNA of the CDR3 is TGTGCCTGGAGTGCAGCCACGGACAGACTGAATGAAGCTTTCTTT. It specifies CAWSAATDRLNEAFF.

The V call is TRBV2, the J call TRBJ1-5; a weak D match, TRBD1 (6 bases). The CDR3 is made up of 13 amino acids. In germline, CDR1 is SNHLY, CDR2 FYNNEI. V lost 7 bases and J lost 4, with 11 bases in between. The CDR3 here is CASKGVQNQPQHF. CDR3 nucleotides: TGTGCCAGCAAGGGGGTGCAAAATCAGCCCCAGCATTTT. The full variable domain, in which reference TRBV2 and TRBJ1-5 provide the parts outside the CDR3, is EPEVTQTPSHQVTQMGQEVILRCVPISNHLYFYWYRQILGQKVEFLVSFYNNEISEKSEIFDDQFSVERPDGSNFTLKIRSTKLEDSAMYFCASKGVQNQPQHFGDGTRLSIL.

On this clone itself: Other nucleotide sequences in the sample specify the same CDR3. V gene TRBV5-1 combines with J gene TRBJ2-1, with 9 bases matching TRBD2. The CDR3 length is 15 residues. Germline V gives CDR1 SGHRS, CDR2 YFSETQ. The V and J ends lost 4 bases and 0 bases, in that order; junction bases with no gene match: 2. CDR3 region: CASSLSGSSYNEQFF. The CDR3 bases are TGCGCCAGCAGCCTTAGCGGGAGCTCCTACAATGAGCAGTTCTTC.

The gene calls are TRBV7-8 and TRBJ1-2, with TRBD1 matching 7 bases. This CDR3 spans 14 amino acids. CDR1 is SGHVS and CDR2 is FQNEAQ in the germline V gene. V gave up 5 bases and J gave up 4 bases; unmatched junction bases: 7. CDR3: CASSLSRDSYGYTF. The CDR3 DNA reads as TGTGCCAGCAGCCTCTCCCGGGACAGCTATGGCTACACCTTC.

V and J are TRBV18 and TRBJ2-5; TRBD2 agrees at 7 bases. Looked up from germline, CDR1 is KGHSH and CDR2 is LQKENI. The length of the CDR3 is 15 residues. The trim removed 4 bases at V and 5 bases at J, leaving 10 bases unmatched. DNA of the CDR3: TGTGCCAGCTCACACCCAGTTAGCGGGCGGGAGACCCAGTACTTC. It codes for CASSHPVSGRETQYF.

The chain recombines TRBV1 with TRBJ1-1. TRBV1 is designated a pseudogene. The CDR3 has 14 amino acids. The CDR3 DNA sequence: TGCACCAGCAGCCAGGGGGGTGGTGGCACTGAAGCTTTCTTT. Its translation: CTSSQGGGGTEAFF.

This chain uses TRBV6-2 or TRBV6-3 with TRBJ2-1; TRBD2 might be the D (6 bases). V gave up 6 bases and J gave up 2 bases, with 17 bases separating them. Germline V gives CDR1 MNHEY, CDR2 SVGEGT. The CDR3 is 16 residues long. CDR3 loop: CASSPLAEIPYNEQFF. In DNA, the CDR3 is TGTGCCAGCAGCCCCTTAGCGGAAATCCCCTACAATGAGCAGTTCTTC.

The V and J genes are TRBV6-5 and TRBJ2-5; perhaps TRBD1 as D (5 bases). Looked up from germline, CDR1 is MNHEY and CDR2 is SVGAGI. Between the trimmed V and J ends, which lost 3 bases and 4 bases, there was a span of 9 bases. CDR3 length equals 13 residues. DNA for the CDR3: TGTGCCAGCAGTTATCGTGGGGCAGAGACCCAGTACTTC. Protein: CASSYRGAETQYF.

This chain links TRBV19 with TRBJ2-2; possibly TRBD2 for D (5 bases). Trimming took off 3 bases at V and 5 bases at J, with 10 bases between the two ends. This CDR3 contains 14 residues. Germline CDR1 and CDR2: LNHDA and SQIVND (reference sequence). This chain's CDR3 is CASSIRDRTGELFF. In DNA, the CDR3 is TGTGCCAGTAGTATCCGGGATCGGACCGGGGAGCTGTTTTTT.

The rearrangement uses TRBV9 and TRBJ2-1, with 7 nucleotides matching TRBD2. There are 18 residues in the CDR3. Germline V gene sequence: CDR1 SGDLS, CDR2 YYNGEE. With 6 bases clipped from V and 6 bases from J, the junction kept 21 bases outside the gene matches. Written as DNA, the CDR3 is TGTGCCAGCACCCCGGGACCGGAATGGGGGGAGGGCCGCAATGAGCAGTTCTTC. It translates to CASTPGPEWGEGRNEQFF.

This clone was seen a few times. The V gene is TRBV30, the J gene TRBJ1-3; D ambiguous. The V end was cut by 2 bases, the J end by 0 bases, with 11 bases between. CDR1 is GTSNPN, CDR2 SVGIG, per germline (reference sequence). This CDR3 is 15 amino acids long. In DNA form, the CDR3 reads TGTGCCTGGAGTTCAGGTTTCGACTCTGGAAACACCATATATTTT. As protein: CAWSSGFDSGNTIYF.

The sample holds one count of this clone. This chain connects TRBV29-1 to TRBJ2-1, with 13 positions matching TRBD2. CDR3 length: 14 residues. The junction had 7 bases not matched to a gene; V was cut back by 7 bases and J by 7 bases. In germline, CDR1 is SQVTM, CDR2 ANQGSEA. CDR3 protein: CSGGLAGKLNEQFF. Written as DNA, the CDR3 is TGCAGCGGGGGACTAGCGGGGAAGTTGAATGAGCAGTTCTTC.

The chain has TRBV12-3 or TRBV12-4 and TRBJ2-5; weak D call: TRBD1 (7 bases). CDR3 length: 12 residues. V gave up 5 bases and J gave up 4 bases, with 8 bases separating them. CDR3 loop: CASSQGGETQYF. The CDR3 region has the DNA TGTGCCAGCAGTCAGGGGGGAGAGACCCAGTACTTC.

This chain uses TRBV18 with TRBJ1-2; D is unresolved. This CDR3 comprises 12 residues. Germline loops: CDR1 KGHSH, CDR2 LQKENI. V lost 5 bases, J lost 4 bases, and 8 bases lay in between. The chain's CDR3 is CASSMRSYGYTF. The DNA of the CDR3 is TGTGCCAGCTCAATGCGGAGCTATGGCTACACCTTC.

The CDR3 DNA reads as TGTGCCAGCAGCTTAGGCCCGGGAGGGAGGGCGGAGGAGCAGTACTTC. Its protein is CASSLGPGGRAEEQYF. This chain uses TRBV7-6 with TRBJ2-7; 8 nucleotides line up with TRBD2. The CDR3 covers 16 residues. Germline values: CDR1 SGHVS, CDR2 FNYEAQ. Trimming removed 1 base from V and 7 bases from J; junction bases left unmatched: 12.

The CDR3 spells CASGDSSYEQYF. CDR3 DNA sequence: TGTGCCAGCGGGGACAGCTCCTACGAGCAGTACTTC. The chain recombines TRBV27 with TRBJ2-7; 7 nucleotides match TRBD1. Germline V gives CDR1 MNHEY, CDR2 SMNVEV (reference sequence). The V and J ends lost 8 bases and 0 bases, in that order; junction bases with no gene match: 1. This CDR3 comprises 12 residues.

The table lists this clone with a count of one. Here the CDR3 DNA reads TGTGCCAGCAGCCCCGGGACTAGTGTTTACAATGAGCAGTTCTTC. It codes for CASSPGTSVYNEQFF. The chain carries TRBV27 and TRBJ2-1, with 8 bases aligning to TRBD2. Germline V gene lookup returns CDR1 MNHEY and CDR2 SMNVEV (reference sequence). After removal of 6 bases from V and 4 bases from J, the junction contained 8 bases not matched to a gene. The CDR3 is 15 residues long.